One and the same sample provided the 21 T cell receptor beta chains below, sequenced in a study of blood T cells in healthy people across ages. A sample-barcoded 5' primer and a J-beta primer mix were used in a second PCR of roughly 7 to 12 cycles. In TCRdb, the 5' RACE reads were re-called with MiXCR into one record per CDR3 protein. The table includes approximately 880,000 distinct CDR3 sequences, 40% to 60% detected once. Material for sequencing was blood. The receptors come from a man in his thirties or forties in good health.

The rearrangement joins TRBV14 to TRBJ1-2, with 10 bases matching TRBD1. Germline CDR1 is SGHDN and CDR2 is FVKESK. The CDR3 runs to 15 residues. V trimming: 4 bases; J trimming: 4 bases; junction bases outside the gene matches: 6. The CDR3 region is CASSPGTGESYGYTF. CDR3 nucleotide sequence: TGTGCCAGCAGCCCGGGGACAGGGGAATCCTATGGCTACACCTTC.

This chain links TRBV15 with TRBJ2-3, with D possibly matching TRBD2 (5 bases). Between the trimmed V and J ends, which lost 1 base and 2 bases, there was a span of 13 bases. This CDR3 contains 16 residues. The germline V gene has CDR1 LNHNV and CDR2 YYDKDF (reference sequence). The CDR3 loop is CATSRVGERHTDTQYF. DNA of the CDR3: TGTGCCACCAGCAGAGTCGGGGAGAGGCACACAGATACGCAGTATTTT.

The chain is built from TRBV27 and TRBJ2-7; tentative D call: TRBD1 (6 bases). The length of the CDR3 is 14 residues. Germline V CDR1 and CDR2: MNHEY, SMNVEV (reference sequence). The V end was cut by 5 bases, the J end by 3 bases, with 14 bases between. DNA of the CDR3: TGTGCCAGCAGTCTAGGGGGACACCACTACGAGCAGTACTTC. Translating gives CASSLGGHHYEQYF.

This clonotype has more than one count but fewer than ten. This chain joins TRBV7-9 and TRBJ2-3; the D gene could be TRBD1 or TRBD2 (5 bases each). The V end lost 11 bases, the J end lost 0 bases, and 12 bases lay between the germline ends. Germline lookup yields CDR1 SEHNR and CDR2 FQNEAQ (reference sequence). The CDR3 is made up of 13 amino acids. CDR3 nucleotide sequence: TGTGCCTGCCGAGGGGCTAGCACAGATACGCAGTATTTT. Translating gives CACRGASTDTQYF.

CDR3 sequence reads: CASSFNMRALNYGYTF. CDR3 nucleotide sequence: TGTGCCAGCAGTTTTAACATGAGGGCTCTGAACTATGGCTACACCTTC. The chain carries TRBV12-3 or TRBV12-4 and TRBJ1-2; D uncertain. CDR3 length: 16 residues. The V and J ends lost 3 bases and 2 bases respectively, with 16 bases between them.

This chain uses TRBV5-4 with TRBJ2-1, with TRBD1 matching 8 bases. The germline gives CDR1 SGHNT, CDR2 YYREEE (reference sequence). This CDR3 has 15 amino acids. Trimming at V came to 2 bases and at J to 8 bases, leaving 9 bases not matched to a gene. CDR3 in amino acids: CASSFPGQAHHEQFF. The CDR3 DNA follows: TGTGCCAGCAGCTTCCCGGGACAGGCCCATCATGAGCAGTTCTTC.

This clonotype was detected only a few times. The rearrangement uses TRBV29-1 and TRBJ2-7; 14 bases fit TRBD2. The V gene's germline CDR1 is SQVTM and CDR2 ANQGSEA. The V gene end was trimmed by 5 bases and the J gene end by 4 bases; junction bases not matched to a gene: 4. This CDR3 spans 14 amino acids. CDR3 DNA sequence: TGCAGCGTTAACGGACTAGCGGGGGGTTACGAGCAGTACTTC. Protein sequence: CSVNGLAGGYEQYF.

This clonotype was counted between two and nine times. The chain carries TRBV5-1 and TRBJ2-5; D is possibly TRBD1 (6 bases). From germline, CDR1 is SGHRS and CDR2 YFSETQ. CDR3 length: 15 residues. The V and J ends lost 1 base and 4 bases respectively, with 14 bases between them. The CDR3 coding sequence is TGCGCCAGCAGCTTGACCCCAGGGGTAGGAGAGACCCAGTACTTC. Protein product: CASSLTPGVGETQYF.

This clonotype was seen a few times. V usage is TRBV20-1 and J usage is TRBJ2-7; 8 nucleotides agree with TRBD1. The CDR3 totals 14 residues. CDR1 and CDR2 (germline): DFQATT, SNEGSKA (reference sequence). After removal of 5 bases from V and 5 bases from J, the junction contained 11 bases not matched to a gene. CDR3 protein: CSAALGQGRNEQYF. For the CDR3, the DNA is TGCAGTGCTGCTCTAGGACAGGGTCGCAACGAGCAGTACTTC.

The chain recombines TRBV5-5 with TRBJ2-7; weak D call: TRBD2 (5 bases). Gene TRBJ2-5 matches the end of the DNA better, so the J call may be wrong. From germline, CDR1 is SGHKS and CDR2 YYEKEE (reference sequence). The length of the CDR3 is 15 residues. The CDR3 DNA follows: TGTGCCAGCAGGAATCACGGGATTAACGAAGAGACCCAGTACTTC. It translates to CASRNHGINEETQYF.

This clonotype was picked up a small number of times. The chain links TRBV4-3 to TRBJ2-5, with TRBD1 identical over 7 bases. The CDR3 runs 16 residues. V lost 0 bases and J lost 10; bases outside the gene matches: 14. Per germline, CDR1 LGHNA and CDR2 YSLEER. CDR3: CASSQDWTGLLPVQYF. The CDR3 bases are TGCGCCAGCAGCCAAGATTGGACAGGATTGTTACCCGTCCAGTACTTC.

The V gene is TRBV15, the J gene TRBJ1-5; a possible D gene is TRBD1 (6 bases). CDR1 and CDR2 (germline): LNHNV, YYDKDF (reference sequence). The CDR3 contains 15 residues. V lost 8 bases and J 5 bases, leaving 19 bases between the germline ends. CDR3 sequence reads: CATSPNGQIDQPQHF. For the CDR3, the DNA is TGTGCCACCTCACCCAATGGACAGATTGATCAGCCCCAGCATTTT. Looking up the rest from reference TRBV15 and TRBJ1-5 gives the full variable domain: DAMVIQNPRYQVTQFGKPVTLSCSQTLNHNVMYWYQQKSSQAPKLLFHYYDKDFNNEADTPDNFQSRRPNTSFCFLDIRSPGLGDTAMYLCATSPNGQIDQPQHFGDGTRLSIL.

This clonotype was counted a few times. CDR3 sequence: CASSLGQGLSGANVLTF. The CDR3 coding sequence is TGTGCCAGCAGCTTGGGGCAGGGCCTCTCTGGGGCCAACGTCCTGACTTTC. The chain links TRBV7-2 to TRBJ2-6; weak D call: TRBD1 (5 bases). CDR1 is SGHTA and CDR2 is FQGNSA in the germline V gene. Trimming left V 3 bases short and J 0 bases short, with 12 bases between. This CDR3 contains 17 residues.

The V and J genes are TRBV5-5 and TRBJ1-4; D may be TRBD1 (6 bases). With 4 bases removed from V and 7 bases from J, the gap between germline ends came to 20 bases. This CDR3 is built from 16 residues. Per germline, CDR1 SGHKS and CDR2 YYEKEE (reference sequence). CDR3 nucleotide sequence: TGTGCCAGCAGCGAAAGCTTAACAGGGAATAGTGAAAAACTGTTTTTT. As protein: CASSESLTGNSEKLFF.

J is TRBJ2-1 and V is TRBV7-3; maybe TRBD2 (6 bases). This CDR3 comprises 16 residues. In germline, CDR1 is SGHTA, CDR2 FQGTGA. Trimming removed 5 bases from V and 0 bases from J, with 14 bases in between. For the CDR3, the DNA is TGTGCCAGCAGCCCCAGGTCCGGGAGCTCCTACAATGAGCAGTTCTTC. This gives the protein CASSPRSGSSYNEQFF.

On this clonotype: One base away lies a much larger clone, so this may be a sequencing read error. The rearrangement links TRBV28 to TRBJ2-1, with 8 positions matching TRBD1. CDR3 length equals 16 residues. The germline V gene encodes CDR1 MDHEN and CDR2 SYDVKM. Trimming removed 7 bases from V and 4 bases from J; junction bases left unmatched: 12. The CDR3 DNA follows: TGTGCCAGCACCGGGACAGGAGAAGAGAGGTACAATGAGCAGTTCTTC. It encodes CASTGTGEERYNEQFF.

V and J are TRBV12-3 or TRBV12-4 and TRBJ1-2; maybe TRBD1 (6 bases). Trimming took 6 bases from V and 7 from J, leaving 15 bases between them. The CDR3 has 13 amino acids. CDR3 residues: CASSGQLGSGYTF. The CDR3 DNA follows: TGTGCCAGCAGCGGACAGCTAGGGTCTGGCTACACCTTC.

V and J are TRBV3-1 and TRBJ1-5; D is unclear. Trimming pared 4 bases from V and 6 bases from J, leaving 10 bases between. CDR3 size: 13 residues. Per the germline V gene, CDR1 is LGHDT and CDR2 is YNNKEL (reference sequence). The CDR3 DNA is TGTGCCAGCAGCCCCTACGGCGGTCAGCCCCAGCATTTT. This codes for CASSPYGGQPQHF.

The J gene is TRBJ2-7, the V gene TRBV20-1, with TRBD2 matching over 8 bases. The V segment lost 0 bases and the J segment 7 bases; nucleotides outside the gene matches: 17. CDR3 length: 17 residues. Germline V lookup: CDR1 DFQATT, CDR2 SNEGSKA (reference sequence). The chain's CDR3 is CSAREGGAGLASNEQYF. CDR3 in DNA: TGCAGTGCTAGAGAGGGGGGGGCTGGACTAGCATCGAATGAGCAGTACTTC.

The rearrangement links TRBV23-1 to TRBJ2-6; TRBD1 is a possible D gene (6 bases). TRBV23-1 is flagged as an ORF with uncertain function. The CDR3 has 15 amino acids. Between the trimmed V and J ends, which lost 7 bases and 0 bases, there was a span of 10 bases. CDR3 sequence reads: CASTEQGSGANVLTF. The DNA of the CDR3 is TGCGCCAGCACAGAACAGGGCTCTGGGGCCAACGTCCTGACTTTC.

Of note for this clonotype: A much larger clonotype is one base distant, so this may be a read error. This chain uses TRBV20-1 with TRBJ2-7; possibly TRBD2 for D (5 bases). From germline, CDR1 is DFQATT and CDR2 SNEGSKA (reference sequence). V shed 4 bases and J shed 0 bases, with 16 bases lying between them. This CDR3 comprises 15 residues. The CDR3 loop is CSAKDSDRSSYEQYF. In nucleotides, the CDR3 is TGCAGTGCTAAAGATAGCGATCGGAGCTCCTACGAGCAGTACTTC.